This T cell receptor (beta chain) is from a study of T cell repertoires in aging, cancer and after chemotherapy. Across the study: Donors were grouped into six age bands spanning 30 or younger through 70 or older.

For this clonotype: The antigen is undetermined. A much larger clone is a single base away; this may be a read error.

Amplification of TCR beta used genomic DNA extracted from peripheral blood. Germline loops: CDR1 MNHEY, CDR2 SVGAGI. The CDR3 extends over 15 amino acids. V was shortened by 0 bases and J by 9 bases, with 17 bases between the two germline ends. Study-wide results and caveats: Hematological cancer patients had lymphoid organ infiltration that may impair thymic emigration or T cell expansion.

A mixed TRB-A/B primer pool amplified rearranged TRB by multiplex touch-down PCR. TCRdb itself ran the multiplex PCR reads through MiXCR, one entry per CDR3 protein. The sample includes about 5,000 distinct CDR3 sequences, roughly 29% of them seen just once. The gene calls are TRBV6-5 and TRBJ2-5; D is unresolved. The sample taken for sequencing was blood. This TCR was sampled from a human donor with a blood cancer. The donor label of this sample is uncertain. In nucleotides, the CDR3 is TGTGCCAGCAGTTACTCTTCCATAAGGGATACGTCCCAGTACTTC. Its translation is CASSYSSIRDTSQYF.